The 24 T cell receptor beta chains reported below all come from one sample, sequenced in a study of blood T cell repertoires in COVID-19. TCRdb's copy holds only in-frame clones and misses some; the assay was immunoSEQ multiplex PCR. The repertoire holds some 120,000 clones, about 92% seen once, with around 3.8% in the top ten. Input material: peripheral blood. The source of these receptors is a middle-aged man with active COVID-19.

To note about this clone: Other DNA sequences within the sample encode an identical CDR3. The CDR3 reads CATRGRGERYNEQFF. DNA of the CDR3: TGTGCCACCCGTGGCCGGGGGGAGAGATACAATGAGCAGTTCTTC. The V call is TRBV24-1, the J call TRBJ2-1; TRBD2 matches at 7 bases. The trim removed 9 bases at V and 4 bases at J, leaving 11 bases unmatched. The CDR3 is 15 amino acids. Germline V gene sequence: CDR1 KGHDR, CDR2 SFDVKD.

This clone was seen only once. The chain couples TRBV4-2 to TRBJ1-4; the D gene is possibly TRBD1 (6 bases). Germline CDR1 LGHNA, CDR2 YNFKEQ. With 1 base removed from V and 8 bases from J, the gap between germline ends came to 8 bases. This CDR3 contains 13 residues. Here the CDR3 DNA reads TGTGCCAGCAGCCAAGTTAGGGGGGAAAAACTGTTTTTT. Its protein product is CASSQVRGEKLFF.

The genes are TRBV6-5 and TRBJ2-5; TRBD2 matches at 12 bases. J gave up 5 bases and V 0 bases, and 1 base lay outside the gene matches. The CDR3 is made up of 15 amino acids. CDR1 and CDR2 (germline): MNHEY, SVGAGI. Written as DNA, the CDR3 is TGTGCCAGCAGTTACTCGGGGACTAGCGGGGAGACCCAGTACTTC. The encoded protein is CASSYSGTSGETQYF.

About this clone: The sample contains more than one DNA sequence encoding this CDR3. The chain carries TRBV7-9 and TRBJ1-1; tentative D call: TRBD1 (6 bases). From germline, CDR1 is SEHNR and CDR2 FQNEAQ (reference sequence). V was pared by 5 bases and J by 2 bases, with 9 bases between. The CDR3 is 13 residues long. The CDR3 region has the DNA TGTGCCAGCAGCCTACAGGGTAACACTGAAGCTTTCTTT. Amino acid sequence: CASSLQGNTEAFF.

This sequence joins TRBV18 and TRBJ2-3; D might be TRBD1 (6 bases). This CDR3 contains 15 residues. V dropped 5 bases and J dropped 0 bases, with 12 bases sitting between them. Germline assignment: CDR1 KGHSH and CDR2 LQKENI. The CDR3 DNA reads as TGTGCCAGCTCAGCGGACAGACCTAGCACAGATACGCAGTATTTT. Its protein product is CASSADRPSTDTQYF.

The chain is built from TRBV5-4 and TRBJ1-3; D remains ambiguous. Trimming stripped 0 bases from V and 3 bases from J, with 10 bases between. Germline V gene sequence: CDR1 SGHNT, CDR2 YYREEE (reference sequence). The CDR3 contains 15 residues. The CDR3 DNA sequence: TGTGCCAGCAGCTTGGGTAGTGAGGGTGGAAACACCATATATTTT. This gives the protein CASSLGSEGGNTIYF.

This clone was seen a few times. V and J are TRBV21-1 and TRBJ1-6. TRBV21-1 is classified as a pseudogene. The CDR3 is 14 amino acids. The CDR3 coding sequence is TGTGCCAGCAGCAAACGCTCCTATAATTCACCCCTCCACTTT. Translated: CASSKRSYNSPLHF.

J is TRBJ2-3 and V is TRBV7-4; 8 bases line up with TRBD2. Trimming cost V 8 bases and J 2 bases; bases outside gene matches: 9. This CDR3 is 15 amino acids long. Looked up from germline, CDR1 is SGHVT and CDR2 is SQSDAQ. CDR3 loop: CASGAAGDTTDTQYF. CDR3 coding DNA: TGTGCCAGCGGCGCAGCGGGAGATACCACAGATACGCAGTATTTT.

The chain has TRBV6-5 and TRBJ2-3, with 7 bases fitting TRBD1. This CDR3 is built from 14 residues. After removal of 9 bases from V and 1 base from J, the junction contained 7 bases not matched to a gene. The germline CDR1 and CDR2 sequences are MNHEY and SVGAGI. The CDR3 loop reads CARGDRDRTDTQYF. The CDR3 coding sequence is TGTGCCAGGGGCGACAGGGACCGCACAGATACGCAGTATTTT.

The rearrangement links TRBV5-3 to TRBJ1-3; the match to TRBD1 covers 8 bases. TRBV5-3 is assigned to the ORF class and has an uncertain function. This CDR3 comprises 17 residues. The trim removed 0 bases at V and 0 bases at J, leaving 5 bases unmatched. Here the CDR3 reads CARSLAGTGISGNTIYF. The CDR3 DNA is TGTGCCAGAAGCTTGGCCGGGACAGGAATCTCTGGAAACACCATATATTTT.

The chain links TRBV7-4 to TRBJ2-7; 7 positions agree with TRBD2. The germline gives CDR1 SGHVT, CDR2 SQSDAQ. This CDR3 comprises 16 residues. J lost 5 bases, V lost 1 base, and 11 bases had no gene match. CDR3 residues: CASSLVSSAGTHEQYV. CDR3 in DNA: TGTGCCAGCAGCTTAGTTTCATCAGCGGGAACCCACGAGCAGTACGTC.

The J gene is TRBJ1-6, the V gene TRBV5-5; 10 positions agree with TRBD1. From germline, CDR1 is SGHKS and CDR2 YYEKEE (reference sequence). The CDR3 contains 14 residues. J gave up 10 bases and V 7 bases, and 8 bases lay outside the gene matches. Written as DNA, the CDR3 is TGTGCCAGCTTCAGGGACAGGGGTGGATCACCCCTCCACTTT. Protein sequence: CASFRDRGGSPLHF.

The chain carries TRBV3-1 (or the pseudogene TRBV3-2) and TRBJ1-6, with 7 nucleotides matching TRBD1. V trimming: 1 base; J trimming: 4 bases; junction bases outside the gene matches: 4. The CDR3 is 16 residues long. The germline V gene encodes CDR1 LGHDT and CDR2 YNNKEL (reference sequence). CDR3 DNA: TGTGCCAGCAGCCAAGTGGGACAGATTTATAATTCACCCCTCCACTTT. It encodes CASSQVGQIYNSPLHF.

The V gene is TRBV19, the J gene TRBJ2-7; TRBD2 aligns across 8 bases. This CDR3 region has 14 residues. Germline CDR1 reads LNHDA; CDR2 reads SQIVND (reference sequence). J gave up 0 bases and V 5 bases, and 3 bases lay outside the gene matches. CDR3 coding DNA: TGTGCCAGTAGTCTTACTAGCGGCTCCTACGAGCAGTACTTC. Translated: CASSLTSGSYEQYF.

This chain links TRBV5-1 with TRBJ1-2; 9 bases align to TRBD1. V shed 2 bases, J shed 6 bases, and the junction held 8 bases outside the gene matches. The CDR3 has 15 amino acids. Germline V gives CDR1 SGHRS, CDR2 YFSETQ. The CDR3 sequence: CASSLLTGGFDGYTF. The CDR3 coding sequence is TGCGCCAGCAGCTTACTAACAGGGGGCTTTGATGGCTACACCTTC.

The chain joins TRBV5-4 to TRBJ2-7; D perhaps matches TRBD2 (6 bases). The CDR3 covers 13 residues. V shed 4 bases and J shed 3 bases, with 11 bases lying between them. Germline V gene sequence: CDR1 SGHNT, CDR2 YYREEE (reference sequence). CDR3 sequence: CASSRDSLYEQYV. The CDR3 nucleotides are TGTGCCAGCAGCCGGGACTCACTCTACGAGCAGTACGTC.

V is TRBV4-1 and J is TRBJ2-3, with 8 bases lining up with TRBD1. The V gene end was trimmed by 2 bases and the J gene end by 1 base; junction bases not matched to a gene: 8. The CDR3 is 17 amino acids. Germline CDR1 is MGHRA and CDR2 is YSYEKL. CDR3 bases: TGCGCCAGCAGCCAATGGGGCGGACAGGGTGGCACAGATACGCAGTATTTT. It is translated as CASSQWGGQGGTDTQYF.

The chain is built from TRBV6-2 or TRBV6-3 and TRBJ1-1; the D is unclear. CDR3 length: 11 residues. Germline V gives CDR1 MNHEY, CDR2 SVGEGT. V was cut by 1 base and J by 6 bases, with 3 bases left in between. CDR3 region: CASSYLAEAFF. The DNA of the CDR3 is TGTGCCAGCAGTTACTTAGCTGAAGCTTTCTTT.

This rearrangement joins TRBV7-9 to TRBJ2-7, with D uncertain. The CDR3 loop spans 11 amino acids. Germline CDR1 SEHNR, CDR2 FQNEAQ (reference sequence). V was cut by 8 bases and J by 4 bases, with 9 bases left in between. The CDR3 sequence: CASSKSYEQYF. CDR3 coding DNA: TGTGCCAGCTCCAAGTCGTACGAGCAGTACTTC.

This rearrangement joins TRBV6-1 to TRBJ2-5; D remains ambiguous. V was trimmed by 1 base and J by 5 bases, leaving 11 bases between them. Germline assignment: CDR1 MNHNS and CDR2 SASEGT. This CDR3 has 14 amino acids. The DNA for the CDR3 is TGTGCCAGCAGTGAAGACCCAGGCCGGGAGACCCAGTACTTC. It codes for CASSEDPGRETQYF.

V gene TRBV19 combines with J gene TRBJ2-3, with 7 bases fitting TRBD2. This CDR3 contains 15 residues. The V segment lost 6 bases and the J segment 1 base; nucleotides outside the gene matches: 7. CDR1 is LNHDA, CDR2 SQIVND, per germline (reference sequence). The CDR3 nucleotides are TGTGCCAGTAGGGGAGGGGAATCAGGCACAGATACGCAGTATTTT. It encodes CASRGGESGTDTQYF.

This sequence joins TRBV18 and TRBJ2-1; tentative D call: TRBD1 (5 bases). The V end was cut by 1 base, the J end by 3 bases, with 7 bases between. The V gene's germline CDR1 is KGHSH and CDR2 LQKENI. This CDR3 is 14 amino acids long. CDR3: CASSPRRGYNEQFF. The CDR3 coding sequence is TGTGCCAGCTCACCACGAAGGGGCTACAATGAGCAGTTCTTC.

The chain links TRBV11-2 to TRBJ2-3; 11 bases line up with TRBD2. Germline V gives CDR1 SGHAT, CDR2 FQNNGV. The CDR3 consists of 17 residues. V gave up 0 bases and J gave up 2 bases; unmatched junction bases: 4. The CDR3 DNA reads TGTGCCAGCAGCTTAGATCTAGCGGGAGGCAACACAGATACGCAGTATTTT. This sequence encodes CASSLDLAGGNTDTQYF.

Here the CDR3 reads CAISEPASRGETQYF. The CDR3, as DNA: TGTGCCATCAGTGAGCCGGCTAGCCGGGGGGAGACCCAGTACTTC. V and J are TRBV10-3 and TRBJ2-5; D might be TRBD2 (6 bases). Germline-derived CDR1 and CDR2 are ENHRY and SYGVKD. There are 15 residues in the CDR3. V was cut by 2 bases and J by 5 bases, with 15 bases left in between.